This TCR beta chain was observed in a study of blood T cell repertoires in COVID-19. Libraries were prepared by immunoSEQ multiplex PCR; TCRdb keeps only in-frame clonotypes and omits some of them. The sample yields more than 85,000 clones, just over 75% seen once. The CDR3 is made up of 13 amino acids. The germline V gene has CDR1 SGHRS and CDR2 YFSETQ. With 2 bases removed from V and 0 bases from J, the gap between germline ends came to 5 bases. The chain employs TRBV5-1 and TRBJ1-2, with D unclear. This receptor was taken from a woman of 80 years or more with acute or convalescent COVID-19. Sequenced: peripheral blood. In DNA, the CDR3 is TGCGCCAGCAGCTTAGAGACTAACTATGGCTACACCTTC. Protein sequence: CASSLETNYGYTF.